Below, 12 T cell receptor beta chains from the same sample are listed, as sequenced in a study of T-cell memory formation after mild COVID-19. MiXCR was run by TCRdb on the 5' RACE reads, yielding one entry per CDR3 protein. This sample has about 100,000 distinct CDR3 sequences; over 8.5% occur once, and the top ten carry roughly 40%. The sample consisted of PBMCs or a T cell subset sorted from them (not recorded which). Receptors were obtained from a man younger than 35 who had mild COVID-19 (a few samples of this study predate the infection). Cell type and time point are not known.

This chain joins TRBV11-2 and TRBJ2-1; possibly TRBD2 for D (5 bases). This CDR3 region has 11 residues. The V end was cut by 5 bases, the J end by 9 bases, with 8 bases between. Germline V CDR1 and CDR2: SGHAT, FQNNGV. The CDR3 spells CASSPAGEQFF. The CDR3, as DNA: TGTGCCAGCAGCCCCGCGGGTGAGCAGTTCTTC.

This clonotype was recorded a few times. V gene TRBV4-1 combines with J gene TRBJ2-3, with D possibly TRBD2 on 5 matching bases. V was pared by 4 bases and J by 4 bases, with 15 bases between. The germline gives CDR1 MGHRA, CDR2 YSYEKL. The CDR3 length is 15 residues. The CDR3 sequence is CASSPTRYPSDTQYF. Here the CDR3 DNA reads TGCGCCAGCAGCCCAACTAGGTATCCTTCAGATACGCAGTATTTT.

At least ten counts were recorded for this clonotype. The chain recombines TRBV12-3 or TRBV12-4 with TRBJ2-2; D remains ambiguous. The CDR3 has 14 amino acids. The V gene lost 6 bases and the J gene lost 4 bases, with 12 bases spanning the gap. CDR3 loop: CASSLDDFTGELFF. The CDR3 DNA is TGTGCCAGCAGCCTGGACGACTTCACCGGGGAGCTGTTTTTT.

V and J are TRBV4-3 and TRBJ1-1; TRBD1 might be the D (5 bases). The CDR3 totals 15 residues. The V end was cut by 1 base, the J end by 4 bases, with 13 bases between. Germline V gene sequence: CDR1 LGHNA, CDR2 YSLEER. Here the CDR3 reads CASSQVPGGSTEAFF. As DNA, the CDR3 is TGCGCCAGCAGCCAAGTCCCTGGGGGTAGCACTGAAGCTTTCTTT.

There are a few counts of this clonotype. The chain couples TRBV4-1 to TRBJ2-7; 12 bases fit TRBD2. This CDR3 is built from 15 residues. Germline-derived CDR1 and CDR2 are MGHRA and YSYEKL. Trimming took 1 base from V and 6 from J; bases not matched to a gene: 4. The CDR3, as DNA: TGCGCCAGCAGCCAAGTGACTAGCGGGGGTGTCGAGCAGTACGTC. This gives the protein CASSQVTSGGVEQYV.

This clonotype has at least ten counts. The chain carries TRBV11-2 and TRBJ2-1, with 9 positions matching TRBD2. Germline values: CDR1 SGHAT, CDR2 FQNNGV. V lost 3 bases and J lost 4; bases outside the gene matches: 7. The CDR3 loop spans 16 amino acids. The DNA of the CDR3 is TGTGCCAGCAGCTTCCATAGCGGGGGATATTACAATGAGCAGTTCTTC. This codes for CASSFHSGGYYNEQFF.

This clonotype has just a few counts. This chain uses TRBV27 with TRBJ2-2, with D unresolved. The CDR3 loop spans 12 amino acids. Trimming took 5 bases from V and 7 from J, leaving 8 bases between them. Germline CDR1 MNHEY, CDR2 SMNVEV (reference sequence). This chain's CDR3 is CASSPPNGELFF. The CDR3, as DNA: TGTGCCAGCAGTCCTCCCAACGGGGAGCTGTTTTTT.

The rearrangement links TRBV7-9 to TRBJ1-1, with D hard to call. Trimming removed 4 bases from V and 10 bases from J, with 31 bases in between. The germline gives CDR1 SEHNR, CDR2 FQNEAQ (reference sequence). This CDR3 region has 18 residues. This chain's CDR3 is CASSSHRTLSFARVGAFF. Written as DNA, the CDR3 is TGTGCCAGCAGCTCCCATCGTACTCTTTCGTTCGCCCGAGTCGGAGCTTTCTTT.

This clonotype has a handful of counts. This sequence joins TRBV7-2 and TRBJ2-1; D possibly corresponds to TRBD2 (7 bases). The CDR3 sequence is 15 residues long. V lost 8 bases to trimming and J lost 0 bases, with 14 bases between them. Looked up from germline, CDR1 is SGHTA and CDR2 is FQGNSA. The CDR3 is CASGTGGSSYNEQFF. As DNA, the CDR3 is TGTGCCAGCGGTACGGGGGGCAGCTCCTACAATGAGCAGTTCTTC.

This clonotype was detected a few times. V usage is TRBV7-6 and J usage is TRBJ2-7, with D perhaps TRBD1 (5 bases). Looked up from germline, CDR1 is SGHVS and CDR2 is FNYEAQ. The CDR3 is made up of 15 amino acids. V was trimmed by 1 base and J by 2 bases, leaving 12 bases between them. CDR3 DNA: TGTGCCAGCAGCTTAGGGCAAGGGGCACCCTACGAGCAGTACTTC. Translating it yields CASSLGQGAPYEQYF.

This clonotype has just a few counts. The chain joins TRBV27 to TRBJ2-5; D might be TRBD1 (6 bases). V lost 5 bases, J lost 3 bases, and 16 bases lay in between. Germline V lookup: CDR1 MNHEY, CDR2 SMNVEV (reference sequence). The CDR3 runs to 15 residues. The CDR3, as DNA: TGTGCCAGCAGTCCAAAACAGGGTTTTGAAGAGACCCAGTACTTC. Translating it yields CASSPKQGFEETQYF.

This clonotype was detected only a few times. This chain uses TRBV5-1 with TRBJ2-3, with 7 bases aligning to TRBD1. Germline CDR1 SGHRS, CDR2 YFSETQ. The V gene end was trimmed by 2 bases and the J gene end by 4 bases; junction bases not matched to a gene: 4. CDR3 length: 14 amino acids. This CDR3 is CASSLPGGPDTQYF. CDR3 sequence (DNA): TGCGCCAGCAGCTTACCAGGGGGTCCAGATACGCAGTATTTT.